This record concerns one T cell receptor (beta chain) sequence. The data are from a study of blood T cell repertoires in COVID-19. This table comes from immunoSEQ multiplex PCR, and its TCRdb copy is limited to in-frame clones, with some not included. The data contain more than 100,000 clones, around 90% of them seen just once; the ten biggest clones take up about 3%. CDR3 size: 20 residues. Germline V CDR1 and CDR2: LNHDA, SQIVND (reference sequence). V gave up 5 bases and J gave up 0 bases, with 26 bases separating them. Sample: peripheral blood. This TCR was sampled from a human donor in a cohort sampled during active COVID-19. J is TRBJ1-5 and V is TRBV19, with D unresolved. CDR3 protein: CASSRGLALPARGSNQPQHF. The CDR3, as DNA: TGTGCCAGTAGTCGAGGGTTAGCCCTACCCGCTCGGGGTAGCAATCAGCCCCAGCATTTT.